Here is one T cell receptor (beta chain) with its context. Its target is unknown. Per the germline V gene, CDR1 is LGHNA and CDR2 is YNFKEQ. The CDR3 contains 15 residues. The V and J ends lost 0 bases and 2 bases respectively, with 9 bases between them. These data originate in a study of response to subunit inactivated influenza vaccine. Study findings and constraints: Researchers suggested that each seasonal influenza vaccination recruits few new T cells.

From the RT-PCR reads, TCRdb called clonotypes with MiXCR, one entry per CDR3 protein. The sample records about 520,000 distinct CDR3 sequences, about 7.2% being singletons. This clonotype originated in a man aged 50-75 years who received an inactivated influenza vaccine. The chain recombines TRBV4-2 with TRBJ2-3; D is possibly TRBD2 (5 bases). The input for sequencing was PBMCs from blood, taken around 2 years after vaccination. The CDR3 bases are TGTGCCAGCAGCCAAGAGGGAGACTTCACAGATACGCAGTATTTT. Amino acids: CASSQEGDFTDTQYF.